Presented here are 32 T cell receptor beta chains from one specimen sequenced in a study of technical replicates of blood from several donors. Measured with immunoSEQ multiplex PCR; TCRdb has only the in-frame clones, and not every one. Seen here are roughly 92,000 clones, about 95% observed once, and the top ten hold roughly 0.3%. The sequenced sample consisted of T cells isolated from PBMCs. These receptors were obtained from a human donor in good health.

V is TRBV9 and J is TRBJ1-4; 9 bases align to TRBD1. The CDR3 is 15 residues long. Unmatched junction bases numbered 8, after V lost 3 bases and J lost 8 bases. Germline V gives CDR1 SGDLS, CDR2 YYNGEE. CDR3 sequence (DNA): TGTGCCAGCAGCGGGTCGACAGGGGGATCAGAAAAACTGTTTTTT. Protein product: CASSGSTGGSEKLFF.

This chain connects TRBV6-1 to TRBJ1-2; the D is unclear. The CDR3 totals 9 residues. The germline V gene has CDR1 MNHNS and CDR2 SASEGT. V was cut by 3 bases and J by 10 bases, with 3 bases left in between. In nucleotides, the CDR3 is TGTGCCAGCAGTGACTTCTACACCTTC. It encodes CASSDFYTF.

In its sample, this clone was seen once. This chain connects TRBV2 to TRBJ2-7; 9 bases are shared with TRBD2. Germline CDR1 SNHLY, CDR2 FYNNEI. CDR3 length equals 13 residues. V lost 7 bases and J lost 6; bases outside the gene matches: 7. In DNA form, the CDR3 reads TGTGCCAGCATCGATAGCGGGAGCGGCGAGCAGTACTTC. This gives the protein CASIDSGSGEQYF.

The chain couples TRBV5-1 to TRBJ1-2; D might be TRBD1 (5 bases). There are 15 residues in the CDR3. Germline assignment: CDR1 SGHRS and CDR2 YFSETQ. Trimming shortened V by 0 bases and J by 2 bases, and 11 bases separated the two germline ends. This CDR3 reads CASSLGDGRNYGYTF. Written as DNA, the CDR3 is TGCGCCAGCAGCTTGGGGGACGGGAGGAACTATGGCTACACCTTC. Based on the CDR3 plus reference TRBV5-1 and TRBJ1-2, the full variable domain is KAGVTQTPRYLIKTRGQQVTLSCSPISGHRSVSWYQQTPGQGLQFLFEYFSETQRNKGNFPGRFSGRQFSNSRSEMNVSTLELGDSALYLCASSLGDGRNYGYTFGSGTRLTVV.

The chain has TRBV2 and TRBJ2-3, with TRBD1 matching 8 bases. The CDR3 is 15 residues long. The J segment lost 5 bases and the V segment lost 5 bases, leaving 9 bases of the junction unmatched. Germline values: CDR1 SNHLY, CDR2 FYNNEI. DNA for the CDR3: TGTGCCAGCAGTTCTACTACAGGGGGAAAAGATACGCAGTATTTT. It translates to CASSSTTGGKDTQYF.

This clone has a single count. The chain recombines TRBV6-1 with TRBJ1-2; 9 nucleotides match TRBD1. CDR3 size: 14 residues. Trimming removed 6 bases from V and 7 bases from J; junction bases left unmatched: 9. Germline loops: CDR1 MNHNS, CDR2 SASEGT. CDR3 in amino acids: CASRILTGGAGYTF. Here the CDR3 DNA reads TGTGCCAGCAGGATCCTGACAGGGGGGGCTGGCTACACCTTC.

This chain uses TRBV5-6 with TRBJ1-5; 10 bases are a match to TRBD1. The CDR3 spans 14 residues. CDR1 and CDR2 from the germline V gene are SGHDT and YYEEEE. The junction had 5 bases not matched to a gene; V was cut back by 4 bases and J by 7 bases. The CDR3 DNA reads TGTGCCAGCAGCGAGACAGGGGGCCGCCAGCCCCAGCATTTT. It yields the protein CASSETGGRQPQHF.

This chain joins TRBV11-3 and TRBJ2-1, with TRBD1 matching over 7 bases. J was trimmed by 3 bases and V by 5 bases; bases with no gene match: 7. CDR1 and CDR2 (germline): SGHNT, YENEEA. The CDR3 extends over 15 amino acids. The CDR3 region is CASSQRTGDYNEQFF. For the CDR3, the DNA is TGTGCCAGCAGCCAAAGGACAGGAGACTACAATGAGCAGTTCTTC.

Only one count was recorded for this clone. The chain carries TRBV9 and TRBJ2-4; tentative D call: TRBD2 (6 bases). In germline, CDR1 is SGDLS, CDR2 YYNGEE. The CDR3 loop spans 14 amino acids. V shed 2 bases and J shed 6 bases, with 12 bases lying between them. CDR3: CASSVGPGLNIQYF. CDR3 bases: TGTGCCAGCAGCGTCGGTCCGGGACTAAACATTCAGTACTTC.

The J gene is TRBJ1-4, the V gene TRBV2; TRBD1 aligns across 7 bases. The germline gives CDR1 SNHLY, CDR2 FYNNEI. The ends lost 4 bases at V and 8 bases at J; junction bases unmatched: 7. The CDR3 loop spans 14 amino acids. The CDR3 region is CASSVRTGGEKLFF. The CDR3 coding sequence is TGTGCCAGCAGTGTTAGGACAGGAGGGGAAAAACTGTTTTTT.

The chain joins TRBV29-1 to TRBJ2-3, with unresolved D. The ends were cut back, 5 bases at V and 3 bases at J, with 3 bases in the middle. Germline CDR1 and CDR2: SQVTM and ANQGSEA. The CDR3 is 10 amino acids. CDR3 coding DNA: TGCAGCGTTCAAACAGATACGCAGTATTTT. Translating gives CSVQTDTQYF.

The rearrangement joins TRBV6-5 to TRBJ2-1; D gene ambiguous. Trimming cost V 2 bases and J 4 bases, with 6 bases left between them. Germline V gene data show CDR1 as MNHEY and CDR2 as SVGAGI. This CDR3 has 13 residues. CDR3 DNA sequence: TGTGCCAGCAGTTACCGAGTTTACAATGAGCAGTTCTTC. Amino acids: CASSYRVYNEQFF.

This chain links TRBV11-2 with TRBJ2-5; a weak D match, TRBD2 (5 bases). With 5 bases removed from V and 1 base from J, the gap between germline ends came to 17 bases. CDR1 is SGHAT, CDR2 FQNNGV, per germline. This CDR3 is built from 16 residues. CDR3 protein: CASSPARAARQETQYF. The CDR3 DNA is TGTGCCAGCAGCCCTGCACGAGCGGCACGCCAAGAGACCCAGTACTTC.

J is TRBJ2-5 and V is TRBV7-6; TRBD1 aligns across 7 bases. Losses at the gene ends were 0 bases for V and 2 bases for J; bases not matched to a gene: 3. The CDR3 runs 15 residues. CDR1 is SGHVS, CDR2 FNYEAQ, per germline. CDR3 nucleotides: TGTGCCAGCAGCTTAGCCACAGGGGTGCAAGAGACCCAGTACTTC. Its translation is CASSLATGVQETQYF. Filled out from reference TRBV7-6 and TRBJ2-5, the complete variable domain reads GAGVSQSPRYKVTKRGQDVALRCDPISGHVSLYWYRQALGQGPEFLTYFNYEAQQDKSGLPNDRFSAERPEGSISTLTIQRTEQRDSAMYRCASSLATGVQETQYFGPGTRLLVL.

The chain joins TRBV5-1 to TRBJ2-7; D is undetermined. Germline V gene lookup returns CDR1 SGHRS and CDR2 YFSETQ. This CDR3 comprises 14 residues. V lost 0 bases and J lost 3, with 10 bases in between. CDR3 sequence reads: CASSLGAINYEQYF. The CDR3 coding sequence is TGCGCCAGCAGCTTGGGAGCTATCAACTACGAGCAGTACTTC.

This CDR3 is CASSLGTSGYYEQYF. The DNA of the CDR3 is TGTGCCAGCAGCTTAGGGACTAGCGGTTACTACGAGCAGTACTTC. The chain has TRBV7-3 and TRBJ2-7; 11 nucleotides align to TRBD2. Germline loops: CDR1 SGHTA, CDR2 FQGTGA. V lost 2 bases and J lost 3; bases outside the gene matches: 3. This CDR3 contains 15 residues.

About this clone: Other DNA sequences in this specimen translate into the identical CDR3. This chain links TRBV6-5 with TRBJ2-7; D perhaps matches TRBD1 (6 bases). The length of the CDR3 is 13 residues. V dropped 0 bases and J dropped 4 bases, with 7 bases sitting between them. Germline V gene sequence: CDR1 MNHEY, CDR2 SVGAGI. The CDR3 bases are TGTGCCAGCAGTTACTCTAGGGGGTACGAGCAGTACTTC. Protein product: CASSYSRGYEQYF.

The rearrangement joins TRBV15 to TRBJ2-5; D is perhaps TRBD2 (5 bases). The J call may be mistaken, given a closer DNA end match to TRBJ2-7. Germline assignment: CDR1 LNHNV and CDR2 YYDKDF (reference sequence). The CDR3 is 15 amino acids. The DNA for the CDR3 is TGTGCCACCAGCAGACCTGGACTGCTCCGCTACGAGCAGTACTTC. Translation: CATSRPGLLRYEQYF.

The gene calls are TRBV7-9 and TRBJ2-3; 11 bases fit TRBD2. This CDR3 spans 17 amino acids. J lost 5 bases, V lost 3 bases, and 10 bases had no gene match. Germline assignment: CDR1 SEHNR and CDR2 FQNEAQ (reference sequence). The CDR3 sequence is CASSLASGRRSIDTQYF. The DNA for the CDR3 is TGTGCCAGCAGCTTGGCTAGCGGGAGGAGGAGTATAGATACGCAGTATTTT.

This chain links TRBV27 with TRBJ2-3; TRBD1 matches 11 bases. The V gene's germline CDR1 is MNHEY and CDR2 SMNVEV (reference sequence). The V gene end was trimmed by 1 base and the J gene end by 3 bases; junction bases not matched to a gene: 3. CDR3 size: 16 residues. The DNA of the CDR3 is TGTGCCAGCAGTTTATATGGGACAGGGGGAACAGATACGCAGTATTTT. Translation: CASSLYGTGGTDTQYF.

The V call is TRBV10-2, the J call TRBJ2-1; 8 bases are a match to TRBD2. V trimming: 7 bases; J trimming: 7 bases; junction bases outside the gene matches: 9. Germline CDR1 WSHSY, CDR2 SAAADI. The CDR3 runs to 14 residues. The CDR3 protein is CASMLAGGINEQFF. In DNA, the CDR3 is TGCGCCAGCATGCTGGCGGGAGGTATAAATGAGCAGTTCTTC.

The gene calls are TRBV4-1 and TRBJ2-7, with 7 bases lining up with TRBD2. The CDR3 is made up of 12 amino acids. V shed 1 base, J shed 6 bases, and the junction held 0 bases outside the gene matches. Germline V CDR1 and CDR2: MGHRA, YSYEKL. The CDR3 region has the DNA TGCGCCAGCAGCCAAGGGGAGGGCGAGCAGTACTTC. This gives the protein CASSQGEGEQYF.

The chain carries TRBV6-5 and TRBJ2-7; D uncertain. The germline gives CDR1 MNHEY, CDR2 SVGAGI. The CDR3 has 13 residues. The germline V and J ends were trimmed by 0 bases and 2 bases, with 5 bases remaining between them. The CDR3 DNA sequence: TGTGCCAGCAGTTACTCTAGAGCCTACGAGCAGTACTTC. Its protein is CASSYSRAYEQYF.

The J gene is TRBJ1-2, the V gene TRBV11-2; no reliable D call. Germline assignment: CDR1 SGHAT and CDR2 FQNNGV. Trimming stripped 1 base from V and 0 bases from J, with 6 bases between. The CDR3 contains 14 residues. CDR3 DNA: TGTGCCAGCAGCTTAGGCAGGTCTAACTATGGCTACACCTTC. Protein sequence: CASSLGRSNYGYTF. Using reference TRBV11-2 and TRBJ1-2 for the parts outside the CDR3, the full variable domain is EAGVAQSPRYKIIEKRQSVAFWCNPISGHATLYWYQQILGQGPKLLIQFQNNGVVDDSQLPKDRFSAERLKGVDSTLKIQPAKLEDSAVYLCASSLGRSNYGYTFGSGTRLTVV.

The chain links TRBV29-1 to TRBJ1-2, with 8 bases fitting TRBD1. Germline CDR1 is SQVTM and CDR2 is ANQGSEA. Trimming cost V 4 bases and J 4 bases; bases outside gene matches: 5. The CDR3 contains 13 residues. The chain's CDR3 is CSVAGTGGYGYTF. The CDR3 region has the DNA TGCAGCGTTGCGGGGACAGGAGGCTATGGCTACACCTTC.

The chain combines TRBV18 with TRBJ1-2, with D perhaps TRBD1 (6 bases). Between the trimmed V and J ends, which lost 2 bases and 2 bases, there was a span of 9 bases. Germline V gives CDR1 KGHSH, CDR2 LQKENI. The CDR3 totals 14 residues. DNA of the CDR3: TGTGCCAGCTCACCATTAGGGGGAAACTATGGCTACACCTTC. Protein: CASSPLGGNYGYTF.

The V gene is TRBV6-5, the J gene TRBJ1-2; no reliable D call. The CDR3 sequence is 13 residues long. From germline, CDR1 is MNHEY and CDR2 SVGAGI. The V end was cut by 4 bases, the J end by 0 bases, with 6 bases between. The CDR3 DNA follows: TGTGCCAGCAGTTCCGCAGCTAACTATGGCTACACCTTC. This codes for CASSSAANYGYTF.

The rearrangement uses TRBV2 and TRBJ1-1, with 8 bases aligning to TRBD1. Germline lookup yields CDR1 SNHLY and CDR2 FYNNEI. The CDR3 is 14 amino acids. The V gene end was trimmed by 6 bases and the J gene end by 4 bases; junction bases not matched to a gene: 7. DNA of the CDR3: TGTGCCAGCAGCCCTGAAACAGGGGGCACTGAAGCTTTCTTT. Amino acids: CASSPETGGTEAFF.

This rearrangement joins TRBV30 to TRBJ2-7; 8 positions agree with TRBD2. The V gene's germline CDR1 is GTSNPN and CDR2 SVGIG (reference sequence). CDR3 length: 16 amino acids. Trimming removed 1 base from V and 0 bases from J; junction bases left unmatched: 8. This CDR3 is CAWSGLGGRHSYEQYF. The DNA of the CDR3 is TGTGCCTGGAGTGGTCTGGGCGGGAGGCACTCCTACGAGCAGTACTTC.

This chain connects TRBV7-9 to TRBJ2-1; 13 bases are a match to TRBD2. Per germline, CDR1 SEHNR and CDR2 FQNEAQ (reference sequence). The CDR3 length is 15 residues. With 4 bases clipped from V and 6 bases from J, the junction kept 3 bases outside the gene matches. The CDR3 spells CASSSTSGRVNEQFF. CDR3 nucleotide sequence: TGTGCCAGCAGCTCTACTAGCGGGAGGGTCAATGAGCAGTTCTTC.

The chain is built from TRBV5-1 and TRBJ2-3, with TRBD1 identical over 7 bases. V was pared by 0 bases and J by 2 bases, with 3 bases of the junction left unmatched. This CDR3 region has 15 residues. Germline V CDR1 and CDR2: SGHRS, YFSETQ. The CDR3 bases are TGCGCCAGCAGCTTGGCGGGACAGTTCACAGATACGCAGTATTTT. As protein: CASSLAGQFTDTQYF.

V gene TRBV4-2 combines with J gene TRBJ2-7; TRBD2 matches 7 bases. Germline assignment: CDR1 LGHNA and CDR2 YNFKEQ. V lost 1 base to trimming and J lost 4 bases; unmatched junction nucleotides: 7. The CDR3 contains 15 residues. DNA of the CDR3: TGTGCCAGCAGCCAAGTTGATGGCGGGGGATACGAGCAGTACTTC. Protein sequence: CASSQVDGGGYEQYF.